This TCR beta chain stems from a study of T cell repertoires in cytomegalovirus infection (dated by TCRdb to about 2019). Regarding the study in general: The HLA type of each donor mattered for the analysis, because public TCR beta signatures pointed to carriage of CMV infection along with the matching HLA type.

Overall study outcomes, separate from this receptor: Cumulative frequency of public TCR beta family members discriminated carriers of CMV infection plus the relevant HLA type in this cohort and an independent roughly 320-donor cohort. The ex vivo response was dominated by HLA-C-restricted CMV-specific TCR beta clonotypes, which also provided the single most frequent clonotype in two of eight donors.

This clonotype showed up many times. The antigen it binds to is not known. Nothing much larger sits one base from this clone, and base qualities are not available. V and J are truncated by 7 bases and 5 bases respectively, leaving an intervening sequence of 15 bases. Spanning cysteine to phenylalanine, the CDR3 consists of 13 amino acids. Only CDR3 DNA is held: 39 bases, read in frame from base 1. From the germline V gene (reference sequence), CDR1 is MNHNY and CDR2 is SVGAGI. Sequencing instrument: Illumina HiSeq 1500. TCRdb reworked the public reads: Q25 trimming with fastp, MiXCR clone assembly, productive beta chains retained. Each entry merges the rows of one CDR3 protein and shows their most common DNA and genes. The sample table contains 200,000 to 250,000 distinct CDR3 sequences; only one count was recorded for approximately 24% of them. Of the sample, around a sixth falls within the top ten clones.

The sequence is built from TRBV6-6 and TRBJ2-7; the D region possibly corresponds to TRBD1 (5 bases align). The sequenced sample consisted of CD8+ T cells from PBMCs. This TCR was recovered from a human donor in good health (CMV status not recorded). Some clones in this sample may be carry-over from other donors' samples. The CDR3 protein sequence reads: CASTLAFRDEQYF. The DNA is TGTGCCAGCACCTTAGCCTTCAGGGACGAGCAGTACTTC.